Listed below are T cell receptor beta chains from one sample, sequenced in a study of blood T cell repertoires in COVID-19. Assay used: immunoSEQ multiplex PCR; TCRdb lists only in-frame clones, some missing. This table holds 200,000 to 250,000 clones, 70% to 90% found once. Sequences were obtained from PBMCs or T cells enriched from blood (not recorded which). These receptors originate from a man aged 30-40 years with acute COVID-19. CDR3s include the opening cysteine and the closing phenylalanine or tryptophan.

v_gene	j_gene	CDR3aa
TRBV7-9	TRBJ2-7	CASSPSAYEQYF
TRBV19	TRBJ2-4	CASTDRKSNIAKNIQYF
TRBV19	TRBJ1-1	CASRPLPVNTEAFF
TRBV28	TRBJ1-1	CASSSSGWNTEAFF
TRBV3-1/TRBV3-2	TRBJ2-2	CASSQGAYTGELFF
TRBV2	TRBJ2-1	CASTPGGLATYNEQFF
TRBV12-3/TRBV12-4	TRBJ2-7	CASSTGAYEQYF
TRBV6-5	TRBJ1-2	CASSATGVDGYTF
TRBV9	TRBJ1-3	CASGGNTIYF
TRBV19	TRBJ1-1	CASSKGLVPEAFF
TRBV10-3	TRBJ1-3	CAIRRGSEGDGNTIYF
TRBV14	TRBJ1-4	CASSRLQGSEKLFF
TRBV2	TRBJ2-3	CASRKGTSGGGTDTQYF
TRBV29-1	TRBJ1-2	CSVGGRETYGYTF
TRBV27	TRBJ1-1	CASSSESSMNTEAFF
TRBV30	TRBJ1-6	CAWNPGMVNSPLHF
TRBV10-3	TRBJ1-6	CAMSGRIDSPLHF
TRBV10-2	TRBJ2-2	CASSEPGNTGELFF
TRBV19	TRBJ2-7	CASSPLRGTSYEQYF
TRBV30	TRBJ2-3	CAWKRGITDTQYF
TRBV28	TRBJ1-5	CASLLAGRGGNQPQHF
TRBV19	TRBJ2-2	CASSPYQTGPGELFF
TRBV9	TRBJ2-5	CASSTQSGSGETQYF